This T cell receptor beta chain was sequenced for a study of T cells after yellow fever vaccination. V was shortened by 4 bases and J by 1 base, with 14 bases between the two germline ends. CDR3 size: 15 residues. Germline-derived CDR1 and CDR2 are SGHKS and YYEKEE (reference sequence). This clonotype was picked up a small number of times. Its specificity is unknown. The TCR cDNA carried a universal primer site and UMIs from 5'RACE template switching. One entry per CDR3 protein results from TCRdb running MiXCR on the 5' RACE reads. The sample shows more than 450,000 distinct CDR3 sequences, less than 25% of them seen only once. Overall study results and limits: Only a small proportion of the clonotypes turned up in both the CD4 and the CD8 compartments, likely arising from convergent recombination. One caveat is that FACS-sorted repertoires could contain abundant clonotypes contaminating from the bulk population. Though weaker, the secondary response peaked faster, on day 5 versus 15.

This clonotype originated in a man aged 18 to 35 who received the YFV17D yellow fever vaccine. The chain is built from TRBV5-5 and TRBJ1-1; D remains unclear. This material consisted of PBMCs, taken approximately 22 days after the first yellow fever vaccination. The CDR3 nucleotides are TGTGCCAGCAGCCCGCCGAGCATGGGGAACACTGAAGCTTTCTTT. Amino acid sequence: CASSPPSMGNTEAFF.